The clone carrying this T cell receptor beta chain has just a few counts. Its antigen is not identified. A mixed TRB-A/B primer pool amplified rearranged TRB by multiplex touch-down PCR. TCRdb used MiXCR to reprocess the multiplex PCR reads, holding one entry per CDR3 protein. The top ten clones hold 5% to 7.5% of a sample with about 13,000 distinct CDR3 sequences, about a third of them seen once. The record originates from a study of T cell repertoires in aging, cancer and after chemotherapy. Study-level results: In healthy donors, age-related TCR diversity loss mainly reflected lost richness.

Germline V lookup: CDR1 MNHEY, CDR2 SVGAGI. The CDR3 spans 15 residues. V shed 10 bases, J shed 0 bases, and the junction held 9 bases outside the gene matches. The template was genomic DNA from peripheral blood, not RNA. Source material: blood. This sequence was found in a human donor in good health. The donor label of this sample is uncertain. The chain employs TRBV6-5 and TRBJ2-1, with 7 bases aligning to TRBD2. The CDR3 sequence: CATRAGTSSYNEQFF. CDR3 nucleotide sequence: TGTGCCACTAGAGCGGGGACGAGCTCCTACAATGAGCAGTTCTTC.